This T cell receptor beta chain derives from a study of blood T cell repertoires in COVID-19. Living in 24 US areas, the participants were between about 18 and 100 years of age. Here immunoSEQ multiplex PCR was the method, and the copy in TCRdb shows in-frame clones only, minus some. The data hold over 200,000 clones, with over 75% observed a single time. The ends lost 0 bases at V and 6 bases at J; junction bases unmatched: 2. From germline, CDR1 is SGHDT and CDR2 YYEEEE. CDR3 length: 15 amino acids. The sequence was obtained from a man aged 18 to 29 who had recovered from COVID-19. Material: PBMCs or T cells enriched from blood (not recorded which). J is TRBJ1-4 and V is TRBV5-6, with TRBD1 matching over 10 bases. CDR3 sequence (DNA): TGTGCCAGCAGCTTGGTCGACAGGGGGCATGAAAAACTGTTTTTT. Amino acid sequence: CASSLVDRGHEKLFF.